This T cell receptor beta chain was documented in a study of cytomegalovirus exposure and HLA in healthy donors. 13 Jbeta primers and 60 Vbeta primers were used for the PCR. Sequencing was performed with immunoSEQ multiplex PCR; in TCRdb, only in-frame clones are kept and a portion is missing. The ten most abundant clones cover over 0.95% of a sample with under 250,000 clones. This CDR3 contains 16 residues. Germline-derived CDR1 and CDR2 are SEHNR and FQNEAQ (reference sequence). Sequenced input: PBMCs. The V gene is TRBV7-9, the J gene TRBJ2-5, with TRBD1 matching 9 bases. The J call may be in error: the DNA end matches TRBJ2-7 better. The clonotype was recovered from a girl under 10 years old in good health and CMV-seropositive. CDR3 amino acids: CASSSSGTGISYEQYF. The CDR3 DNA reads TGTGCCAGCAGCTCATCCGGGACAGGGATTTCCTACGAGCAGTACTTC.